This T cell receptor (beta chain) was obtained from a study of blood T cells in healthy people across ages. Germline CDR1 reads SGDLS; CDR2 reads YYNGEE. This CDR3 is built from 15 residues. This clonotype was seen a few times. At one end the junction does not follow the germline gene, possibly because of a read error. The use of a sample-barcoded 5' primer and a J-beta primer mix characterized a second PCR of about 7 to 12 cycles. TCRdb re-called the 5' RACE reads through MiXCR, storing one row per CDR3 protein. The top ten hold around 14% of the sample, which has roughly 640,000 distinct CDR3 sequences, under 30% seen once.

The sequenced sample consisted of blood. The clonotype comes from a woman of 80 years or more in good health. V gene TRBV9 combines with J gene TRBJ2-1, with D possibly being TRBD1 (5 bases). This CDR3 reads CASSEGRVSYNKQFF. In nucleotides, the CDR3 is TGTGCCAGCAGCGAAGGCAGGGTATCCTACAATAAGCAGTTCTTC.